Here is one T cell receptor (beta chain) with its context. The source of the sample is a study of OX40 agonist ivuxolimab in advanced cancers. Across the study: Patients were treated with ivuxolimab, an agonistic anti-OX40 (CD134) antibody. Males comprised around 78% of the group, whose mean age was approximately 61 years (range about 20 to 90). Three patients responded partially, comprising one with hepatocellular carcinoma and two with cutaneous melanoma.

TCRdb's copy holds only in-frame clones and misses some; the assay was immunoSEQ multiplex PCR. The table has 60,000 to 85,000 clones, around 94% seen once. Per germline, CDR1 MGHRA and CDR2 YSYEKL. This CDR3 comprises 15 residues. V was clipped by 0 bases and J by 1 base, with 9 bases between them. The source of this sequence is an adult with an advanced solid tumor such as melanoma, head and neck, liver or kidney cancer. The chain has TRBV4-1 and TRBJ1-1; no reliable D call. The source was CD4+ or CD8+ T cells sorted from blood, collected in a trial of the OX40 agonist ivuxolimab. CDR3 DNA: TGCGCCAGCAGCCAAGAAAGACGGAGGAACACTGAAGCTTTCTTT. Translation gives CASSQERRRNTEAFF.